A selection of T cell receptor beta chains follows, all from one sample in a study of beta chain features in type 1 diabetes. Produced via immunoSEQ multiplex PCR; TCRdb's table is partial and in-frame only. The sample lists roughly 300,000 clones, about 14% occurring once. Sequencing was carried out using central memory CD4+ T cells from blood. All receptors come from a young man in good health. CDR3s include the opening cysteine and the closing phenylalanine or tryptophan. The D gene is left open where the match is weak. A clone size is listed for some rows: how often the clone was seen (once, few, many), or a class if it is expanded.

TGCAGTGCTCGTGCTTGGGACACCATATATTTT	CSARAWDTIYF	NA	NA	TRBJ1-3	TRBV20-1
TGTGCCAGCAGCCGCGGACGGACAACTAATGAAAAACTGTTTTTT	CASSRGRTTNEKLFF	few	NA	TRBJ1-4	TRBV6-5
TGCGCCAGCAGTCGGGACGGGCTAGCGGGAGTAGGGTCCTACAATGAGCAGTTCTTC	CASSRDGLAGVGSYNEQFF	NA	TRBD2	TRBJ2-1	TRBV5-1
TGTGCCAGCAGCTTGGGTGGGGTTGGTGAAAAACTGTTTTTT	CASSLGGVGEKLFF	many	NA	TRBJ1-4	TRBV11-2
TGTGCCAGCAGCCCCCAGGGACAGGCCTCCTACGAGCAGTACTTC	CASSPQGQASYEQYF	few	TRBD1	TRBJ2-7	TRBV9
TGTGCCAGTAGTATAGGGGGGAATCGTCGAGACTACACCTTC	CASSIGGNRRDYTF	few	NA	TRBJ1-2	TRBV19
TGTGCCAGCAGCCGCGCGGGTAAGGGAACGCAGTACTTT	CASSRAGKGTQYF	few	NA	TRBJ2-3	TRBV27
TGTGCCTGGGTAAAGGGGGCTAGCGGGAGTAATGAGCAGTTCTTC	CAWVKGASGSNEQFF	few	TRBD2	TRBJ2-1	TRBV30
TGTGCCAGCAGCTCCGGGGGGCCCAATGAGCAGTTCTTC	CASSSGGPNEQFF	few	NA	TRBJ2-1	TRBV7-8
TGCGCCAGCAGCCAAGATGCGGGAGGGTCCTACAATGAGCAGTTCTTC	CASSQDAGGSYNEQFF	NA	TRBD2	TRBJ2-1	TRBV4-3
TGTGCCACCAGCAGAGATAAGGGGCAGGGTGAGCAGTTCTTC	CATSRDKGQGEQFF	few	NA	TRBJ2-1	TRBV15
TGTGCCAGCAGCGTAGCCCCTAGCGGGGGGGCAGATACGCAGTATTTT	CASSVAPSGGADTQYF	NA	TRBD2	TRBJ2-3	TRBV9
TGCGCCAGCAGCATTGGGGCGGACACAGATACGCAGTATTTT	CASSIGADTDTQYF	NA	NA	TRBJ2-3	TRBV5-1
TGTGCCAGCAGGGAGGGGATGGACACTGAAGCTTTCTTT	CASREGMDTEAFF	few	NA	TRBJ1-1	TRBV6-1
TGTGCCAGCAGCCGCTCCCTCGGGGAGCTGTTTTTT	CASSRSLGELFF	few	NA	TRBJ2-2	TRBV5-6
TGCGCCACTCAAGGGGACACGGAAAACACCATATATTTT	CATQGDTENTIYF	NA	NA	TRBJ1-3	TRBV10-1
TGTGCCAGCAGCTTGATTACAAGAAGCAATGAGCAGTTCTTC	CASSLITRSNEQFF	few	NA	TRBJ2-1	TRBV5-6
TGTGCCAGCAGCAACAGCGGGAGCTCCTACAATGAGCAGTTCTTC	CASSNSGSSYNEQFF	few	TRBD2	TRBJ2-1	TRBV7-2
TGCAGCGTTGGTCCCACATCCGATCAGCCCCAGCATTTT	CSVGPTSDQPQHF	NA	NA	TRBJ1-5	TRBV29-1
TGCGCCAGCAGCCAAGAACAAGGGTATGAGCAGTTCTTC	CASSQEQGYEQFF	few	NA	TRBJ2-1	TRBV4-1
TGTGCCAGCAGCCGCGGTATCCCAGGGGGCGCCGATGGCTACACCTTC	CASSRGIPGGADGYTF	few	TRBD1	TRBJ1-2	TRBV7-3
TGTGCCAGCAGGCGGACAGGGGAACAGCCCCAGCATTTT	CASRRTGEQPQHF	few	TRBD1	TRBJ1-5	TRBV28
TGTGCCAGCAGCTTACTTAGAGGGGGCGATGAAAAACTGTTTTTT	CASSLLRGGDEKLFF	few	TRBD1	TRBJ1-4	TRBV11-2
TGCAGCGTTGAGGACAGCGAAAAACTGTTTTTT	CSVEDSEKLFF	few	NA	TRBJ1-4	TRBV29-1
TGTGCCAGCGGAGGGAGGGGGAGGGACTCCTACAATGAGCAGTTCTTC	CASGGRGRDSYNEQFF	NA	NA	TRBJ2-1	TRBV27